The clone carrying this TCR beta chain has more than one count but fewer than ten. Individuals drawn from about 26 US areas were about 18 to 89 years old. Participant reports of clinical history set cohort assignment. The data belong to a study of blood T cell repertoires in COVID-19. Authors' analysis steps: Amplification of reference gene primers provided the estimated nucleated cell counts. Sequenced by immunoSEQ multiplex PCR; TCRdb stores in-frame clones only, minus some. V and J calls and clone size are copied from that table; D and trimming were computed from the DNA. The sample records 88,000 or so clones, more than 85% being singletons. Trimming cost V 2 bases and J 3 bases, with 7 bases left between them. CDR3 size: 13 residues. Looked up from germline, CDR1 is MNHEY and CDR2 is SVGAGI.

The specimen was PBMCs or T cells enriched from blood (not recorded which). V usage is TRBV6-5 and J usage is TRBJ1-1; possible D gene TRBD1, 6 bases. This receptor was taken from a woman in her forties or fifties with acute COVID-19. The CDR3 region has the DNA TGTGCCAGCAGTTACGAGGGGGACACTGAAGCTTTCTTT. Protein product: CASSYEGDTEAFF.